The clone carrying this TCR beta chain was counted ten times or more. Its antigen is currently unknown. The sample belongs to a study of T cells in Graves' hyperthyroidism and ophthalmopathy. The V gene lost 5 bases and the J gene lost 1 base, with 11 bases spanning the gap. This CDR3 is built from 15 residues. Looked up from germline, CDR1 is SGHTA and CDR2 is FQGNSA. Using RNA transcripts as the source, TCR beta CDR3 regions were amplified. HTBI primers were the set used in a first-round RT-PCR of the TCR CDR3. TCRdb re-called the multiplex PCR reads through MiXCR, storing one row per CDR3 protein. The sample has around 350,000 distinct CDR3 sequences, 19% seen once; the top ten hold about 3.7%. Notes on the study in general: The model foresaw ophthalmopathy a median roughly 6 months prior to onset. Using 13 V-J features, a model discriminated ophthalmopathy from stable hyperthyroidism.

Aged 18 to 65, the patients had hyperthyroidism that was newly diagnosed and had lasted under 2 months. The source material was blood. This receptor was identified in a young woman with Graves' hyperthyroidism. J is TRBJ2-2 and V is TRBV7-2; D is undetermined. Here the CDR3 DNA reads TGTGCCAGCAGCCCCCAAGGCCGGAACACCGGGGAGCTGTTTTTT. Protein: CASSPQGRNTGELFF.